The 8 T cell receptor beta chains below come from one sample, sequenced in a study of blood T cell repertoires in COVID-19. Repertoires were generated with immunoSEQ multiplex PCR, while TCRdb's copy carries only in-frame clones and drops some. This table has 390,000 or so clones, around 87% appearing once. Sequenced input: PBMCs or T cells enriched from blood (not recorded which). The receptors derive from a man aged 18 to 29 who had recovered from COVID-19.

This chain connects TRBV5-4 to TRBJ1-1, with 7 bases matching TRBD1. This CDR3 contains 15 residues. The V gene's germline CDR1 is SGHNT and CDR2 YYREEE (reference sequence). Trimming cost V 3 bases and J 2 bases; bases outside gene matches: 7. Here the CDR3 reads CASSYTGVLNTEAFF. In DNA, the CDR3 is TGTGCCAGCAGCTACACAGGGGTCCTTAACACTGAAGCTTTCTTT. Supplemented by reference TRBV5-4 and TRBJ1-1, the full variable domain reads ETGVTQSPTHLIKTRGQQVTLRCSSQSGHNTVSWYQQALGQGPQFIFQYYREEENGRGNFPPRFSGLQFPNYSSELNVNALELDDSALYLCASSYTGVLNTEAFFGQGTRLTVV.

The CDR3 spells CASSPSYSRNEQFF. The CDR3 coding sequence is TGTGCCAGCTCACCTTCGTACAGTAGGAATGAGCAGTTCTTC. The V and J genes are TRBV18 and TRBJ2-1; D gene uncertain. This CDR3 region has 14 residues. Trimming stripped 3 bases from V and 7 bases from J, with 13 bases between. Germline CDR1 reads KGHSH; CDR2 reads LQKENI.

The chain recombines TRBV3-1 (or the pseudogene TRBV3-2) with TRBJ1-2, with D unresolved. The germline gives CDR1 LGHDT, CDR2 YNNKEL (reference sequence). Between the trimmed V and J ends, which lost 5 bases and 2 bases, there was a span of 9 bases. The CDR3 spans 13 residues. DNA for the CDR3: TGTGCCAGCAGCTCCGGGGAAAACTATGGCTACACCTTC. Amino acids: CASSSGENYGYTF.

This rearrangement joins TRBV18 to TRBJ1-2; no definite D call. Trimming took off 0 bases at V and 6 bases at J, with 11 bases between the two ends. CDR3 length equals 14 residues. The germline CDR1 and CDR2 sequences are KGHSH and LQKENI. CDR3 in DNA: TGTGCCAGCTCACCACCGGGCAGTAAAAATGGCTACACCTTC. Amino acids: CASSPPGSKNGYTF. The full variable domain, completed using reference TRBV18 and TRBJ1-2, is NAGVMQNPRHLVRRRGQEARLRCSPMKGHSHVYWYRQLPEEGLKFMVYLQKENIIDESGMPKERFSAEFPKEGPSILRIQQVVRGDSAAYFCASSPPGSKNGYTFGSGTRLTVV.

Worth noting for this clone: Distinct nucleotide sequences in the sample also encode this CDR3. The V call is TRBV11-3, the J call TRBJ2-1; 14 bases are shared with TRBD2. Per the germline V gene, CDR1 is SGHNT and CDR2 is YENEEA. J lost 6 bases, V lost 4 bases, and 2 bases had no gene match. The CDR3 spans 15 residues. This chain's CDR3 is CASSSGLAGGNEQFF. The CDR3 DNA follows: TGTGCCAGCAGCTCCGGACTAGCGGGAGGCAATGAGCAGTTCTTC.

This rearrangement joins TRBV19 to TRBJ1-5, with D maybe TRBD1 (5 bases). Germline lookup yields CDR1 LNHDA and CDR2 SQIVND (reference sequence). The V end lost 2 bases, the J end lost 2 bases, and 10 bases lay between the germline ends. The length of the CDR3 is 15 residues. CDR3 coding DNA: TGTGCCAGTAGTATAATCGGCAGGGGCAATCAGCCCCAGCATTTT. It translates to CASSIIGRGNQPQHF.

The chain recombines TRBV7-9 with TRBJ2-3; 7 bases match TRBD1. This CDR3 has 17 residues. V gave up 5 bases and J gave up 3 bases; unmatched junction bases: 14. Germline V gene data show CDR1 as SEHNR and CDR2 as FQNEAQ (reference sequence). CDR3 nucleotides: TGTGCCAGCAGCAGGGGGCTCTATCATAGCTCGACAGATACGCAGTATTTT. It encodes CASSRGLYHSSTDTQYF.

The V gene is TRBV18, the J gene TRBJ1-2; 8 bases line up with TRBD1. Germline V gene lookup returns CDR1 KGHSH and CDR2 LQKENI. The CDR3 runs 16 residues. Trimming took 0 bases from V and 4 from J; bases not matched to a gene: 7. In DNA, the CDR3 is TGTGCCAGCTCACCACCGGAAGGACAGGGAGCCTATGGCTACACCTTC. Encoded protein: CASSPPEGQGAYGYTF.